This T cell receptor beta chain was captured in a study of OX40 agonist ivuxolimab in advanced cancers. Regarding the complete study: The costimulatory receptor OX40 (CD134) was targeted by ivuxolimab, a fully human IgG2 agonistic monoclonal antibody. The point of sequencing TCRbeta in the periphery was to test whether ivuxolimab changed TCR sequence diversity and drove clonal T-cell expansion. Partial responses occurred in three dose-escalation patients, of whom one had hepatocellular carcinoma and two had cutaneous melanoma. Intravenous ivuxolimab was administered to patients every 2 weeks at six dose levels: 0.01, 0.1, 0.3, 1.5, 3 and 10 mg/kg. The paper describes the monotherapy dose-escalation part (N ≈ 52 patients) of the phase I trial of ivuxolimab. Among the roughly 50 dose-escalation patients, 19 had hepatocellular carcinoma, around 15 melanoma, 9 renal cell carcinoma and 9 head and neck cancer. A male proportion of around 83% and a mean age of around 60 years, ranging from roughly 23 to 80, were recorded for the dose-escalation cohort. Prior anti-PD-1, anti-PD-L1 or anti-CTLA-4 therapy was permitted, and checkpoint inhibitors had been received by 40% to 50% of dose-escalation patients. Study-wide conclusions, independent of this receptor: Low levels of normalized T-cell clonal expansion were also seen in some patients who did not respond. Which antigens the clonally expanded peripheral T cells were specific for was not determined. At doses of 0.1 to 3.0 mg/kg, clonal expansion of both CD4+ and CD8+ T cells in blood was seen between baseline and week 6. Partial responders in the 0.1-3.0 mg/kg groups had among the lowest normalized peripheral clonal expansion, especially among CD8+ T cells. On average, CD8+ T cells showed more expanded clones than CD4+ T cells after ivuxolimab.

Remarks on this clone: Its antigen is unknown. The input lacks base qualities; no much larger clone sits a single base away.

Patients with autoimmune disease history or receiving systemic immunosuppression were excluded from the trial. Peripheral blood for TCR sequencing was collected from all dose cohorts at baseline, on cycle 4 day 1, and on cycle 7 day 1. The samples were taken from a phase I, first-in-human, multicenter, open-label dose-escalation trial of ivuxolimab. Adults with locally advanced or metastatic melanoma, renal cell, hepatocellular, or head and neck squamous cell carcinoma were enrolled in the trial. CD4+ and CD8+ T cells were sorted separately from peripheral blood before TCR sequencing. Genomic DNA was isolated from the sorted cells so that the TCRbeta CDR3 region could be sequenced. The immunoSEQ Assay was used to sequence the TCRbeta CDR3 regions. In TCRdb, the immuneACCESS table is reduced to in-frame sequences with V and J assigned. These tables do not hold every clone; where another copy was compared, an unresolved V gene accounts for under half, and the others remain unexplained. The sample records some 67,000 clones, approximately 88% of which are singletons. Approximately 0.5% of the sample is held by the ten biggest clonotypes.

The CDR3 holds 16 amino acids from the cysteine to the phenylalanine. The entry retains the CDR3 DNA only, 48 bases that are in frame from base 1. Unmatched junction bases come to 3, with V trimmed by 0 bases and J by 0 bases. CDR1 is given as SGHRS and CDR2 as YFSETQ, both from the germline V gene. Here the chain combines TRBV5-1 and TRBJ1-3; 7 central nucleotides agree with TRBD1. Here the sequenced sample was CD4+ or CD8+ T cells sorted from blood, taken in a trial of the OX40 agonist ivuxolimab. The sequence was collected from an adult with an advanced solid tumor such as melanoma, head and neck, liver or kidney cancer. CDR3 region: CASSLAAGGSGNTIYF. In nucleotide form, the sequence is TGCGCCAGCAGCTTGGCCGCAGGGGGCTCTGGAAACACCATATATTTT.